This T cell receptor beta chain originates from a study of blood T cell repertoires in COVID-19. In the study overall: Specimens from acute and convalescent COVID-19 originated in the United States, Italy and Spain. PBMCs, B-cell-depleted T cells, or T cells provided the cDNA or gDNA that made up the material.

Only in-frame clones appear in the TCRdb table, and some are missing; sequencing was by immunoSEQ multiplex PCR. The sample gives over 300,000 clones, around nine tenths of which show up once; approximately 5% is in the top ten. Participant age was roughly 18 to 95 years, and participants resided in roughly 24 US areas. For recovered donors of Cohort 3, there were two negative PCRs, clearance, or symptom resolution. The clonotype originates from a woman aged 25-40 years who had recovered from COVID-19. Sequences were obtained from PBMCs or T cells enriched from blood (not recorded which).

The CDR3 loop is CASSESMRSQPQHF. The DNA of the CDR3 is TGTGCCAGCAGTGAGAGCATGCGTTCTCAGCCCCAGCATTTT. The chain combines TRBV2 with TRBJ1-5; no firm D call. CDR1 is SNHLY and CDR2 is FYNNEI in the germline V gene. This CDR3 region has 14 residues. Trimming cost V 3 bases and J 6 bases, with 12 bases left between them.